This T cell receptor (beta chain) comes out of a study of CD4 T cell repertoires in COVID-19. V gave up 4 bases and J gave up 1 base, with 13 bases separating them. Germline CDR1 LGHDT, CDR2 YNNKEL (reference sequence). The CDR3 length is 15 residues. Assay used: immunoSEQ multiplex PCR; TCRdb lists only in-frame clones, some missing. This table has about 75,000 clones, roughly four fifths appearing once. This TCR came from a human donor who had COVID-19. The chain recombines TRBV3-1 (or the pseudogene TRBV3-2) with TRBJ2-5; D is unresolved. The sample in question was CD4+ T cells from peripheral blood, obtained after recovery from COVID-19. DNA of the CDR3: TGTGCCAGCAGCCCCGTGAAGGGCATCCAAGAGACCCAGTACTTC. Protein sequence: CASSPVKGIQETQYF.